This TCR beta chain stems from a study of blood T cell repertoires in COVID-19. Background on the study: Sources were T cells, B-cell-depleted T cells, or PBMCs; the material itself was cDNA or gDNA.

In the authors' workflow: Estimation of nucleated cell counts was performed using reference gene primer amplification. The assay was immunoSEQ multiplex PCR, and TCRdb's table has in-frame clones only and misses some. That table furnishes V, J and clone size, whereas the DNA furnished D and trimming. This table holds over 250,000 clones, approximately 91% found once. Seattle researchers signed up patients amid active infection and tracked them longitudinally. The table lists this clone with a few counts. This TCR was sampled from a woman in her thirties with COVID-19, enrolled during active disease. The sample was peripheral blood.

CDR3 DNA: TGTGCCAGCAGCCGGACTCGGACACTCCGTGGAGGGGATACGCAGTATTTT. It specifies CASSRTRTLRGGDTQYF. The gene calls are TRBV3-1 (or the pseudogene TRBV3-2) and TRBJ2-3, with D possibly matching TRBD2 (6 bases). The CDR3 covers 17 residues. Germline-derived CDR1 and CDR2 are LGHDT and YNNKEL (reference sequence). V was pared by 4 bases and J by 6 bases, with 23 bases between.